Here is one TCR beta chain with its context. Its antigen remains unknown. The germline V gene has CDR1 SGHTA and CDR2 FQGNSA. V dropped 0 bases and J dropped 3 bases, with 2 bases sitting between them. The CDR3 loop spans 12 amino acids. These data are taken from a study of beta chain features in type 1 diabetes. Expressed TCRB transcripts were sequenced because the isolated RNA had all been reverse transcribed beforehand. Generated by immunoSEQ multiplex PCR, the TCRdb table keeps only in-frame clones and is missing some. The table includes some 280,000 clones, more than 13% detected once. Study-wide results and limits: Insertions at VDJ junctions were less frequent in type 1 diabetes patients. These patients also deleted more nucleotides at the same junctions. Shorter TCRB CDR3s, moderately but significantly so, were found in Type 1 diabetes patients in all four CD4+ subsets.

The receptor's source is a man aged 25-40 years with type 1 diabetes. The J gene is TRBJ2-5, the V gene TRBV7-2, with unresolved D. The sequenced sample was naive CD4+ T cells from blood. The CDR3 DNA reads TGTGCCAGCAGCTTAGCCGAAGAGACCCAGTACTTC. Translated, it gives CASSLAEETQYF.